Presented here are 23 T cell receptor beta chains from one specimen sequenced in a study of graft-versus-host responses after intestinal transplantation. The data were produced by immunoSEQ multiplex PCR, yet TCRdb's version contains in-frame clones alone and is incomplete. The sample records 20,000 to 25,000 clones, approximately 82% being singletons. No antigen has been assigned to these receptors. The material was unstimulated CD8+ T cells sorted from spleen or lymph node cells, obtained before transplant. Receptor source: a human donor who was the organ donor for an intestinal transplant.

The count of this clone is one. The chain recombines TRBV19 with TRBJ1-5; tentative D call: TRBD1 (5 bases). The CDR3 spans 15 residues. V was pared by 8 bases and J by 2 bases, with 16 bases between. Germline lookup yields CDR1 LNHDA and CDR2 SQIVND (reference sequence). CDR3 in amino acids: CASSWGTRGNQPQHF. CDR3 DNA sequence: TGTGCCAGTTCGTGGGGGACCCGGGGCAATCAGCCCCAGCATTTT.

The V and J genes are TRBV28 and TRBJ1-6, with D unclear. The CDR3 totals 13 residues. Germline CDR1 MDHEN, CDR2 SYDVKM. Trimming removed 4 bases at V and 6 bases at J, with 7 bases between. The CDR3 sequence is CASSWTVNSPLHF. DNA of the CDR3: TGTGCCAGCAGTTGGACGGTTAATTCACCCCTCCACTTT.

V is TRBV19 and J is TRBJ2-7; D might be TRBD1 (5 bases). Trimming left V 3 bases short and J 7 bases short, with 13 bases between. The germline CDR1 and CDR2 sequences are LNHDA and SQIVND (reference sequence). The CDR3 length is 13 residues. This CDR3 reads CASSMWGLTEQYF. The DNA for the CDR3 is TGTGCCAGTAGTATGTGGGGCCTAACGGAGCAGTACTTC.

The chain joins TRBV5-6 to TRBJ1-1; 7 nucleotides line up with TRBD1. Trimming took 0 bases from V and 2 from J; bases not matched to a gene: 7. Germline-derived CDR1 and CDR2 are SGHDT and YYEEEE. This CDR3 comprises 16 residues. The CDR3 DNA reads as TGTGCCAGCAGCTTGGCGGAGGGACAGCTCAACACTGAAGCTTTCTTT. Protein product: CASSLAEGQLNTEAFF.

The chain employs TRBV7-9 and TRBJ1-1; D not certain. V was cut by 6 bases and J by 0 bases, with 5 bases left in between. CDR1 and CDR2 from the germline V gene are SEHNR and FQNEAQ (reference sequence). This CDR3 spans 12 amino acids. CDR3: CASRLMNTEAFF. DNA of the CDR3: TGTGCCAGCAGGCTCATGAACACTGAAGCTTTCTTT.

The CDR3, as DNA: TGCGCCAGCAGCACATTGGGACTAGCCAAAAACATTCAGTACTTC. Translated, it gives CASSTLGLAKNIQYF. The chain has TRBV4-1 and TRBJ2-4, with a weak D call TRBD2 (6 bases). This CDR3 contains 15 residues. Looked up from germline, CDR1 is MGHRA and CDR2 is YSYEKL. V lost 5 bases and J lost 0, with 11 bases in between.

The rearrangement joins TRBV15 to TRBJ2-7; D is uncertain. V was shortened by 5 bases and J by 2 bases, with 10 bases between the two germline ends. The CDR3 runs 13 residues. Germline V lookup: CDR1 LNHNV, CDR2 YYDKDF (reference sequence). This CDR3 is CATSHGQTYEQYF. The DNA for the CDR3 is TGTGCCACCAGCCATGGGCAGACCTACGAGCAGTACTTC. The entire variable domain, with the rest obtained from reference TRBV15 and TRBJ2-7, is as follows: DAMVIQNPRYQVTQFGKPVTLSCSQTLNHNVMYWYQQKSSQAPKLLFHYYDKDFNNEADTPDNFQSRRPNTSFCFLDIRSPGLGDTAMYLCATSHGQTYEQYFGPGTRLTVT.

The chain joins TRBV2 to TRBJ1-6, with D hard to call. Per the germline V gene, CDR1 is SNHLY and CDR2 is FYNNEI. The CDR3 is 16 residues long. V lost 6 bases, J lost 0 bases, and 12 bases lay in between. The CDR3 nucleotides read TGTGCCAGCAGCCACGAGGTAGACTCCTATAATTCACCCCTCCACTTT. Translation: CASSHEVDSYNSPLHF.

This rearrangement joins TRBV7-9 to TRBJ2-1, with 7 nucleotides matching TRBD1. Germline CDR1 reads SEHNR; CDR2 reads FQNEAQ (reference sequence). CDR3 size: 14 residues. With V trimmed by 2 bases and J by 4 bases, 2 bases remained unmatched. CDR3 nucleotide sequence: TGTGCCAGCAGCTTAAGGGACAGATACAATGAGCAGTTCTTC. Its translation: CASSLRDRYNEQFF.

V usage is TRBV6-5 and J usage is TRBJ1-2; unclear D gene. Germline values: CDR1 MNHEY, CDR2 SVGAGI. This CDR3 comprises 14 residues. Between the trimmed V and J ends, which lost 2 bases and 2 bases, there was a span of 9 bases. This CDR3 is CASSYVGLNYGYTF. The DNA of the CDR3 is TGTGCCAGCAGTTACGTGGGGTTAAACTATGGCTACACCTTC.

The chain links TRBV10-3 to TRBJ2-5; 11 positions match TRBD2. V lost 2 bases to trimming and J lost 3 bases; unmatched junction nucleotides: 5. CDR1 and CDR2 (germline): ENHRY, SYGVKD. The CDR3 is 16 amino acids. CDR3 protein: CAISEGGSGGEETQYF. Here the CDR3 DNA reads TGTGCCATCAGTGAGGGCGGTAGCGGGGGGGAAGAGACCCAGTACTTC.

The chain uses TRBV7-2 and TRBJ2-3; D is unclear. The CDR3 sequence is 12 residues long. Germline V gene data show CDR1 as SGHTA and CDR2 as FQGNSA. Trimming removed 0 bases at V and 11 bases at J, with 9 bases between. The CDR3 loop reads CASSLAGLEQYF. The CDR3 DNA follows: TGTGCCAGCAGCTTAGCCGGCCTGGAGCAGTATTTT.

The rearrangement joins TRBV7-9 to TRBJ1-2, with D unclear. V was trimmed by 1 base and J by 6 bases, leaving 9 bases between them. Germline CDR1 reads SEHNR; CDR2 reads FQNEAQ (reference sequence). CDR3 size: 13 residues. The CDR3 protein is CASSLVVHDGYTF. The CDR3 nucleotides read TGTGCCAGCAGCTTAGTTGTCCACGATGGCTACACCTTC.

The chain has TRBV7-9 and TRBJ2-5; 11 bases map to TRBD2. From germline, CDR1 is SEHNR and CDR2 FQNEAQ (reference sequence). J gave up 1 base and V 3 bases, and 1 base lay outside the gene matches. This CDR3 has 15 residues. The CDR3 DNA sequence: TGTGCCAGCAGCTTTAGCGGGAGGGCCCAAGAGACCCAGTACTTC. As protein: CASSFSGRAQETQYF.

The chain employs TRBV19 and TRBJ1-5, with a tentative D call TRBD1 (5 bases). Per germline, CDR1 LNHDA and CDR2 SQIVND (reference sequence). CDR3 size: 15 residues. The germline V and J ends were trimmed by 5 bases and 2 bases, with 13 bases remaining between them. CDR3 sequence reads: CASSSPGVGNQPQHF. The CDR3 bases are TGTGCCAGTAGTTCTCCGGGGGTGGGCAATCAGCCCCAGCATTTT.

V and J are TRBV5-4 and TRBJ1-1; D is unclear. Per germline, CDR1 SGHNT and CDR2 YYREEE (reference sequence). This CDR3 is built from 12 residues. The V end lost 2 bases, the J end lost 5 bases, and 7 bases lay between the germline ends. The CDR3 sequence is CASSFGGTEAFF. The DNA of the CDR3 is TGTGCCAGCAGCTTTGGAGGAACTGAAGCTTTCTTT.

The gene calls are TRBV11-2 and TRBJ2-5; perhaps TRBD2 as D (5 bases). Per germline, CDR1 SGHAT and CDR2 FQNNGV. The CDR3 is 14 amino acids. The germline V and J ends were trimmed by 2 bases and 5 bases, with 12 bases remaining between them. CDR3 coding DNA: TGTGCCAGCAGCTTAATGAGGGCCGCCGAGACCCAGTACTTC. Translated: CASSLMRAAETQYF.

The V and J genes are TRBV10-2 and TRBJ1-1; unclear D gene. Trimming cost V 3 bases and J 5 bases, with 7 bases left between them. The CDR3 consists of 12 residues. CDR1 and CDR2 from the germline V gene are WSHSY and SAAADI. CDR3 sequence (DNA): TGCGCCAGCAGTGAATACGGGACTGAAGCTTTCTTT. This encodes CASSEYGTEAFF.

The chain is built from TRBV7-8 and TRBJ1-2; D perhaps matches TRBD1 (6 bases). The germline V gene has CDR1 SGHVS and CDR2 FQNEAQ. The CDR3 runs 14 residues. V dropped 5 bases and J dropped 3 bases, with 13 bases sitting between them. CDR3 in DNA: TGTGCCAGCAGCCCCAGGGACACGCACTATGGCTACACCTTC. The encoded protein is CASSPRDTHYGYTF.

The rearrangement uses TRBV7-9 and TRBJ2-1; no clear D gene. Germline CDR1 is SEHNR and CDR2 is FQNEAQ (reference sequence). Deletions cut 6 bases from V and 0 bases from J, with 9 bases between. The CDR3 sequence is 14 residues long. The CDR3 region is CASRKGPSYNEQFF. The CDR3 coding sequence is TGTGCCAGCAGAAAAGGGCCCTCCTACAATGAGCAGTTCTTC.

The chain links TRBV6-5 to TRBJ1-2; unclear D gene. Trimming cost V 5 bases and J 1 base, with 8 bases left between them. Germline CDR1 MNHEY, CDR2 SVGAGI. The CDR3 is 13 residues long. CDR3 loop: CASSHAVNYGYTF. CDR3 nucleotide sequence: TGTGCCAGCAGTCACGCAGTTAACTATGGCTACACCTTC.

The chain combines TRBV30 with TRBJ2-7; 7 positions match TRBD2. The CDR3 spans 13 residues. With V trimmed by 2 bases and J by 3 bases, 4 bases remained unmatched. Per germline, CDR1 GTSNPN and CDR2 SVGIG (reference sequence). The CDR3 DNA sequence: TGTGCCTGGAGTAGGCTAGCGGTCTACGAGCAGTACTTC. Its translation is CAWSRLAVYEQYF.

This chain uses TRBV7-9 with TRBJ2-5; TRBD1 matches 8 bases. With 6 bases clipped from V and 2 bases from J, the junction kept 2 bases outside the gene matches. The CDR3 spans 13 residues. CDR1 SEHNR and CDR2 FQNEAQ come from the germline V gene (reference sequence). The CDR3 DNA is TGTGCCAGCAGAAGGACAGGGCAAGAGACCCAGTACTTC. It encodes CASRRTGQETQYF.